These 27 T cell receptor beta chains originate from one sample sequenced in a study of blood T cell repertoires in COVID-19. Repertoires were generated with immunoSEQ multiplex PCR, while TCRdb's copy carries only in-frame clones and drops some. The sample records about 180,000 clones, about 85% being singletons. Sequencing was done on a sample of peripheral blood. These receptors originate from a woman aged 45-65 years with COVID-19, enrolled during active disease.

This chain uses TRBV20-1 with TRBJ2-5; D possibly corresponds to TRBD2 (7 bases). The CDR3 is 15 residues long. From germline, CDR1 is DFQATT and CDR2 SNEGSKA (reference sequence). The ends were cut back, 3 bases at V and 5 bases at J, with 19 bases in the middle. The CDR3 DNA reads TGCAGTGCTAGTCCTGGGGGGGCCCGATCTGAGACCCAGTACTTC. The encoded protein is CSASPGGARSETQYF.

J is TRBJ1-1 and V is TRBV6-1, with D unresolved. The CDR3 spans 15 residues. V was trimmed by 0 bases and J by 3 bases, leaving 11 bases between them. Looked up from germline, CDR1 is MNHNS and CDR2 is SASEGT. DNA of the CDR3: TGTGCCAGCAGTGAAGCCCCCCAGAGGTACACTGAAGCTTTCTTT. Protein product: CASSEAPQRYTEAFF.

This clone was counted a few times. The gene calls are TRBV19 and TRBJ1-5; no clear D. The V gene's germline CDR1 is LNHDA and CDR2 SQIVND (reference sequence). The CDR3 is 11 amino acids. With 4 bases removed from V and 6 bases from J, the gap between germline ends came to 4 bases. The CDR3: CASSSGQPQHF. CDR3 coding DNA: TGTGCCAGTAGTAGCGGTCAGCCCCAGCATTTT.

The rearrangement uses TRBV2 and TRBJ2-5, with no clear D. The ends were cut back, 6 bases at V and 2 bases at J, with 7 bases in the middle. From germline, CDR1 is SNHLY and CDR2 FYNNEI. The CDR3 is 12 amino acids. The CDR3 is CASRQEQETQYF. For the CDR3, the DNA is TGTGCCAGCAGACAAGAACAAGAGACCCAGTACTTC.

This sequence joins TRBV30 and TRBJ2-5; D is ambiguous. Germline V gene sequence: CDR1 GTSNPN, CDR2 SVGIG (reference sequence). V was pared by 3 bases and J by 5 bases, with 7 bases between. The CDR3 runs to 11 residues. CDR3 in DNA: TGTGCCTGGAGCGAGGCGGAGACCCAGTACTTC. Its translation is CAWSEAETQYF.

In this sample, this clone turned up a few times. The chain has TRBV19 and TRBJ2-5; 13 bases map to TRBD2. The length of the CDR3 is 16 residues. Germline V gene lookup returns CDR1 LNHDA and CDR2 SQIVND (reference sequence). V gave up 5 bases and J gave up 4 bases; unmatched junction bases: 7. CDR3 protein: CASSETSGGTGETQYF. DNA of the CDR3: TGTGCCAGTAGTGAGACTAGCGGGGGGACAGGAGAGACCCAGTACTTC.

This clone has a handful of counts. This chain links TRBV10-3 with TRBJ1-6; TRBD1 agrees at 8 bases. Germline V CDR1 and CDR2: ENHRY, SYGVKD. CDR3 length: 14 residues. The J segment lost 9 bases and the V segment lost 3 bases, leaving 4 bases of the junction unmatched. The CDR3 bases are TGTGCCATCAGTGACCAGGGGGCTATTTCACCCCTCCACTTT. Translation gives CAISDQGAISPLHF.

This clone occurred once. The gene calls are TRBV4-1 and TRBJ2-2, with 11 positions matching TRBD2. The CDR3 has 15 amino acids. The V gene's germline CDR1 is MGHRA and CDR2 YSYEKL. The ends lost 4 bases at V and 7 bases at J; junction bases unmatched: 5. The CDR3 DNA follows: TGCGCCAGCAGCCTTAGCGGGGGGGCCGTCGGGGAGCTGTTTTTT. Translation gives CASSLSGGAVGELFF.

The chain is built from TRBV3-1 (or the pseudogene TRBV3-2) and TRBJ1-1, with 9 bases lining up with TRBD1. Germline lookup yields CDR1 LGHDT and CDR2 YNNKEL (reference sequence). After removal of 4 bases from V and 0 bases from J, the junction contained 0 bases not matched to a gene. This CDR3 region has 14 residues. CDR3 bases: TGTGCCAGCAGCCGACAGGGGGTGAACACTGAAGCTTTCTTT. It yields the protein CASSRQGVNTEAFF.

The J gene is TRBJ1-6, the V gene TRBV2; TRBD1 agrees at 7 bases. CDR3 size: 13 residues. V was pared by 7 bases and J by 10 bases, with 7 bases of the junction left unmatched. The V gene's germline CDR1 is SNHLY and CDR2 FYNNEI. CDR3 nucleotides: TGTGCCAGCACGGGACAGACCAGATCACCCCTCCACTTT. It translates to CASTGQTRSPLHF. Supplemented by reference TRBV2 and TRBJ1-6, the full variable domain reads EPEVTQTPSHQVTQMGQEVILRCVPISNHLYFYWYRQILGQKVEFLVSFYNNEISEKSEIFDDQFSVERPDGSNFTLKIRSTKLEDSAMYFCASTGQTRSPLHFGNGTRLTVT.

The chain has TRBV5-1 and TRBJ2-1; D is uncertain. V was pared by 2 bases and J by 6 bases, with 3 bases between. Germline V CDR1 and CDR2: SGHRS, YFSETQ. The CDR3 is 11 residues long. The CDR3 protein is CASSFGNEQFF. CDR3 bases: TGCGCCAGCAGCTTCGGCAATGAGCAGTTCTTC. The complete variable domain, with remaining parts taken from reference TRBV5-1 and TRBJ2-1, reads KAGVTQTPRYLIKTRGQQVTLSCSPISGHRSVSWYQQTPGQGLQFLFEYFSETQRNKGNFPGRFSGRQFSNSRSEMNVSTLELGDSALYLCASSFGNEQFFGPGTRLTVL.

The CDR3, as DNA: TGTGCCAGCAGTTTACTAGTAGATACGCAGTATTTT. It encodes CASSLLVDTQYF. The chain uses TRBV12-3 or TRBV12-4 and TRBJ2-3, with D unresolved. The CDR3 consists of 12 residues. The ends were cut back, 2 bases at V and 5 bases at J, with 5 bases in the middle.

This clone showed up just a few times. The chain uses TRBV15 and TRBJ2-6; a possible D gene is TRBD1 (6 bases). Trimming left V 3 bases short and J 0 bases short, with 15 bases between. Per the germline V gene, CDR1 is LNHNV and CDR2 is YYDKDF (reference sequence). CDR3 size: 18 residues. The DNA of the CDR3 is TGTGCCACCAGCAGTGATAGGACAGCACCCTCTGGGGCCAACGTCCTGACTTTC. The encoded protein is CATSSDRTAPSGANVLTF.

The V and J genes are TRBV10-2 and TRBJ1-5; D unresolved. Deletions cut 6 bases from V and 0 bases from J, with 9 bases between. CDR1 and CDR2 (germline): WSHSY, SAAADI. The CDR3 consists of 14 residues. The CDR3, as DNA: TGCGCCAGCAGACCGGGGTCTAGCAATCAGCCCCAGCATTTT. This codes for CASRPGSSNQPQHF.

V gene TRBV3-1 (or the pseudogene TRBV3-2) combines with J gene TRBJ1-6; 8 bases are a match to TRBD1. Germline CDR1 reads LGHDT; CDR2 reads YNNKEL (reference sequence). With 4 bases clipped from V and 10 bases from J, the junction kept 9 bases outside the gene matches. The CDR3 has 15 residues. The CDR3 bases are TGTGCCAGCAGCCGCTCGACAGGGGCCTTCTCACCCCTCCACTTT. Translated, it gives CASSRSTGAFSPLHF.

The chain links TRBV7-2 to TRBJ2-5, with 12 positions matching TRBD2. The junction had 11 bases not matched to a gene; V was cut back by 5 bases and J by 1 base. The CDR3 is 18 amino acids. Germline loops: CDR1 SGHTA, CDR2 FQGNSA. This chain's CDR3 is CASSQLTGLAGRQETQYF. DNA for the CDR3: TGTGCCAGCAGCCAATTAACCGGACTAGCGGGGCGCCAAGAGACCCAGTACTTC.

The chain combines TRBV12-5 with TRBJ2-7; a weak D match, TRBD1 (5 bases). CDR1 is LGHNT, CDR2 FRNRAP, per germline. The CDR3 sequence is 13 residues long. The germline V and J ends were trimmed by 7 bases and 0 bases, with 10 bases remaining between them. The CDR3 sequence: CASVGLNSYEQYF. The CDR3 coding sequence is TGTGCTAGTGTGGGGCTGAACTCCTACGAGCAGTACTTC.

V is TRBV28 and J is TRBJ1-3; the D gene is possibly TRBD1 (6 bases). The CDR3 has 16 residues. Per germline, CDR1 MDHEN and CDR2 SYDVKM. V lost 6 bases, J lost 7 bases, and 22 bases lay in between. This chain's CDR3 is CASRKGGGGVWNTIYF. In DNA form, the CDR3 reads TGTGCCAGCAGGAAGGGGGGGGGCGGCGTGTGGAACACCATATATTTT.

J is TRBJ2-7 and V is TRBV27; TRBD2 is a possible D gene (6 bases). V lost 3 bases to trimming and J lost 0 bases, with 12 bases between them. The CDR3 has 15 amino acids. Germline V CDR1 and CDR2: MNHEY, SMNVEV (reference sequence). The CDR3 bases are TGTGCCAGCAGTTTTCTTCCCGGGAGCTCCTACGAGCAGTACTTC. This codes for CASSFLPGSSYEQYF.

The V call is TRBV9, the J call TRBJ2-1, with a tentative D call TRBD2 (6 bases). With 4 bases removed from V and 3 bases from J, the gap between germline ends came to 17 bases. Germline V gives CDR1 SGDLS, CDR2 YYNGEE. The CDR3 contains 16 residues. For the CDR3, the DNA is TGTGCCAGCAGCCCCTTGGACGGGGGAAACTACAATGAGCAGTTCTTC. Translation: CASSPLDGGNYNEQFF.

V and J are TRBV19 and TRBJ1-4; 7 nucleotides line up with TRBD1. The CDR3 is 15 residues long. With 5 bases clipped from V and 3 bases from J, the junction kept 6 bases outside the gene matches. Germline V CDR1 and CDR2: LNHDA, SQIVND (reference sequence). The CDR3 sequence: CASSVLQGPNEKLFF. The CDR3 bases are TGTGCCAGTAGTGTTCTACAGGGGCCTAATGAAAAACTGTTTTTT.

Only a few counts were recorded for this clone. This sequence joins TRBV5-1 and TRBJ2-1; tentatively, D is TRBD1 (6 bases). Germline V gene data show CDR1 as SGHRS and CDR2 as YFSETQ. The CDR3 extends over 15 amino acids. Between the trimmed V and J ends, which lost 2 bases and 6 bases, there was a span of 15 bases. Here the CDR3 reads CASSFTGLESNEQFF. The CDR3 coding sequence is TGCGCCAGCAGCTTCACAGGGTTGGAGTCCAATGAGCAGTTCTTC.

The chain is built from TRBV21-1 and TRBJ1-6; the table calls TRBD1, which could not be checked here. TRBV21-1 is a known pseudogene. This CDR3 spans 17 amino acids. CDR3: CASSKGAVRSYNSPLHF. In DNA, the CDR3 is TGTGCCAGCAGCAAAGGGGCCGTTCGGTCCTATAATTCACCCCTCCACTTT.

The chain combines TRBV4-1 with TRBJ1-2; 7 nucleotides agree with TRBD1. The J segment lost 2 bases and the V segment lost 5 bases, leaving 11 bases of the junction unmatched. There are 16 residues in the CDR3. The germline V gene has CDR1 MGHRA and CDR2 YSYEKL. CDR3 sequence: CASSITPGQLNYGYTF. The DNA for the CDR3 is TGCGCCAGCAGCATAACCCCGGGACAGCTGAACTATGGCTACACCTTC.

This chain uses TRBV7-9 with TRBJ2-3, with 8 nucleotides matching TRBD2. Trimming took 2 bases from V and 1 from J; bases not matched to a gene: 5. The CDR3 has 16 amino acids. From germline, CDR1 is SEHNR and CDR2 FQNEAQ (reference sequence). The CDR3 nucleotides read TGTGCCAGCAGCTTACATGCGGGGGGAGGCACAGATACGCAGTATTTT. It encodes CASSLHAGGGTDTQYF.

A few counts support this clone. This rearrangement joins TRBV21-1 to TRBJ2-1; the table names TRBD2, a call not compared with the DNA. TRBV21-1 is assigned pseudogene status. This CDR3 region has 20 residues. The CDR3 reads CASSKSPLKRLSPGWIEQFF. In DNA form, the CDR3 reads TGTGCCAGCAGCAAATCCCCTCTAAAGCGACTGTCCCCCGGGTGGATAGAGCAGTTCTTC.

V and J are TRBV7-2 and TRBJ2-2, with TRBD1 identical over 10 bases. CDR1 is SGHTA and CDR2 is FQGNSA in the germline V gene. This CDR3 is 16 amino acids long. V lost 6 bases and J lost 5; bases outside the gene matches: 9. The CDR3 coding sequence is TGTGCCAGCAGGACATCCGGGACAGGGGAAACCGGGGAGCTGTTTTTT. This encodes CASRTSGTGETGELFF.